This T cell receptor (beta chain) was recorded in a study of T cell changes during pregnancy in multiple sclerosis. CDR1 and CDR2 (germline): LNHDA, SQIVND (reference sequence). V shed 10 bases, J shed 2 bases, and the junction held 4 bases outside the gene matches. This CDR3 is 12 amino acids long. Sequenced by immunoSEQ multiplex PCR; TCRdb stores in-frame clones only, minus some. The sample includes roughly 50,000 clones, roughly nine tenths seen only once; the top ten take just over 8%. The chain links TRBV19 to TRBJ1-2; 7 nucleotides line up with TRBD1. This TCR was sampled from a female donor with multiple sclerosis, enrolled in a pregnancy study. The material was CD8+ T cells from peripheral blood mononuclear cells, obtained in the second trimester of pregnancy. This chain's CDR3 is CATKTGNYGYTF. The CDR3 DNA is TGTGCCACCAAGACAGGGAACTATGGCTACACCTTC.